The 20 T cell receptor beta chains below were found in one sample sequenced in a study of blood T cell repertoires in COVID-19. Produced via immunoSEQ multiplex PCR; TCRdb's table is partial and in-frame only. The table includes tens of thousands of clones, 85% detected once. The source material was peripheral blood. Receptors were obtained from a man older than 75 with acute or convalescent COVID-19.

V is TRBV11-3 and J is TRBJ2-1; the match to TRBD2 covers 11 bases. The V segment lost 5 bases and the J segment 8 bases; nucleotides outside the gene matches: 2. Per germline, CDR1 SGHNT and CDR2 YENEEA. The CDR3 covers 13 residues. The CDR3 is CASSPGLADEQFF. The CDR3 DNA is TGTGCCAGCAGCCCGGGACTAGCGGATGAGCAGTTCTTC. Full variable domain (rest looked up from reference TRBV11-3 and TRBJ2-1): EAGVVQSPRYKIIEKKQPVAFWCNPISGHNTLYWYLQNLGQGPELLIRYENEEAVDDSQLPKDRFSAERLKGVDSTLKIQPAELGDSAVYLCASSPGLADEQFFGPGTRLTVL.

There are a few counts of this clone. V is TRBV7-8 and J is TRBJ1-5; TRBD1 matches at 9 bases. The germline CDR1 and CDR2 sequences are SGHVS and FQNEAQ. The CDR3 runs 15 residues. The J segment lost 6 bases and the V segment lost 2 bases, leaving 5 bases of the junction unmatched. This chain's CDR3 is CASSLSTGGSQPQHF. For the CDR3, the DNA is TGTGCCAGCAGCTTATCGACAGGGGGTTCTCAGCCCCAGCATTTT.

The chain carries TRBV28 and TRBJ2-1; 13 nucleotides align to TRBD2. CDR1 and CDR2 from the germline V gene are MDHEN and SYDVKM. The CDR3 length is 15 residues. Trimming at V came to 4 bases and at J to 8 bases, leaving 5 bases not matched to a gene. The CDR3: CASSSRTSGSDEQFF. CDR3 coding DNA: TGTGCCAGCAGTTCCCGGACTAGCGGGAGTGATGAGCAGTTCTTC.

The chain is built from TRBV11-2 and TRBJ2-3; a possible D gene is TRBD2 (5 bases). Trimming pared 3 bases from V and 0 bases from J, leaving 7 bases between. CDR1 is SGHAT, CDR2 FQNNGV, per germline. The CDR3 covers 14 residues. The CDR3, as DNA: TGTGCCAGCAGCTTCGGGGATAGCACAGATACGCAGTATTTT. Residues: CASSFGDSTDTQYF.

The DNA of the CDR3 is TGCGCCAGCAGCACCAGACAGGGGGCGGGCGATGAGCAGTTCTTC. Protein sequence: CASSTRQGAGDEQFF. The chain couples TRBV5-1 to TRBJ2-1; 10 bases align to TRBD1. Trimming cost V 4 bases and J 8 bases; bases outside gene matches: 9. The CDR3 runs 15 residues. Germline CDR1 reads SGHRS; CDR2 reads YFSETQ.

The chain combines TRBV2 with TRBJ1-5, with TRBD1 as a possible D gene (5 bases). This CDR3 has 15 amino acids. Germline CDR1 reads SNHLY; CDR2 reads FYNNEI. The V end was cut by 11 bases, the J end by 2 bases, with 19 bases between. The chain's CDR3 is CAAAGQGWGNQPQHF. In nucleotides, the CDR3 is TGTGCCGCGGCGGGGCAGGGCTGGGGCAATCAGCCCCAGCATTTT.

This clone is a singleton in its sample. DNA of the CDR3: TGTGCCAGCCTTTCTAAAACAGAGAGTGGGGCCAACGTCCTGACTTTC. Translation: CASLSKTESGANVLTF. The rearrangement joins TRBV11-2 to TRBJ2-6; D gene ambiguous. The length of the CDR3 is 16 residues. Per germline, CDR1 SGHAT and CDR2 FQNNGV. V lost 8 bases, J lost 3 bases, and 17 bases lay in between.

The chain employs TRBV11-2 and TRBJ1-4; possibly TRBD1 for D (5 bases). CDR1 SGHAT and CDR2 FQNNGV come from the germline V gene. Trimming shortened V by 5 bases and J by 8 bases, and 12 bases separated the two germline ends. The CDR3 is made up of 13 amino acids. CDR3 nucleotide sequence: TGTGCCAGCAGCAGGGGCGGAGAAGAAAAACTGTTTTTT. Amino acids: CASSRGGEEKLFF.

V is TRBV5-4 and J is TRBJ1-1; no clear D. V was pared by 9 bases and J by 1 base, with 13 bases between. From germline, CDR1 is SGHNT and CDR2 YYREEE (reference sequence). CDR3 length: 13 residues. Here the CDR3 DNA reads TGTGCCACACTAGGAGGAGGGAACACTGAAGCTTTCTTT. Amino acid sequence: CATLGGGNTEAFF. Supplemented by reference TRBV5-4 and TRBJ1-1, the full variable domain reads ETGVTQSPTHLIKTRGQQVTLRCSSQSGHNTVSWYQQALGQGPQFIFQYYREEENGRGNFPPRFSGLQFPNYSSELNVNALELDDSALYLCATLGGGNTEAFFGQGTRLTVV.

The V gene is TRBV10-3, the J gene TRBJ1-5, with 8 bases that match TRBD1. In germline, CDR1 is ENHRY, CDR2 SYGVKD. This CDR3 comprises 15 residues. Germline trimming cut 10 bases from V and 0 bases from J; bases unmatched to any gene: 8. The CDR3 DNA reads TGTGCCACCCAGGACAGGGATGATAGCAATCAGCCCCAGCATTTT. It codes for CATQDRDDSNQPQHF.

The chain joins TRBV19 to TRBJ1-3; D gene unclear. CDR1 LNHDA and CDR2 SQIVND come from the germline V gene (reference sequence). The CDR3 runs to 14 residues. Trimming shortened V by 1 base and J by 4 bases, and 8 bases separated the two germline ends. The CDR3 loop reads CASSIGQPGNTIYF. The CDR3 region has the DNA TGTGCCAGTAGTATAGGACAACCCGGAAACACCATATATTTT.

The chain joins TRBV5-4 to TRBJ1-1, with D unclear. Germline V gene data show CDR1 as SGHNT and CDR2 as YYREEE (reference sequence). The CDR3 has 15 residues. Deletions cut 4 bases from V and 4 bases from J, with 17 bases between. CDR3 bases: TGTGCCAGCAGCCTGGCGGGAGGGCCGAGCACTGAAGCTTTCTTT. Amino acids: CASSLAGGPSTEAFF.

The chain recombines TRBV2 with TRBJ2-5, with TRBD2 identical over 8 bases. The V segment lost 8 bases and the J segment 2 bases; nucleotides outside the gene matches: 13. Per germline, CDR1 SNHLY and CDR2 FYNNEI. CDR3 length: 16 residues. Here the CDR3 DNA reads TGTGCCAGCGGGGAATCCGGGACTAGGGGGCAAGAGACCCAGTACTTC. Translation gives CASGESGTRGQETQYF.

The genes are TRBV9 and TRBJ1-1, with 10 bases matching TRBD1. CDR1 is SGDLS, CDR2 YYNGEE, per germline. This CDR3 has 15 amino acids. Germline trimming cut 3 bases from V and 5 bases from J; bases unmatched to any gene: 7. CDR3 coding DNA: TGTGCCAGCAGCGCCCGACAGGGGGCTGGAACTGAAGCTTTCTTT. Its protein product is CASSARQGAGTEAFF.

The chain uses TRBV28 and TRBJ1-5; tentatively, D is TRBD1 (5 bases). CDR3 length: 14 residues. V lost 8 bases, J lost 2 bases, and 13 bases lay in between. Germline-derived CDR1 and CDR2 are MDHEN and SYDVKM. This CDR3 reads CASQDTVRNQPQHF. The CDR3 DNA is TGTGCCAGCCAGGACACGGTTCGCAATCAGCCCCAGCATTTT.

The chain couples TRBV5-6 to TRBJ2-7; 10 bases align to TRBD1. The germline V gene encodes CDR1 SGHDT and CDR2 YYEEEE. The J segment lost 4 bases and the V segment lost 2 bases, leaving 6 bases of the junction unmatched. The length of the CDR3 is 15 residues. Here the CDR3 reads CASSFRQGAGYEQYF. The CDR3 DNA is TGTGCCAGCAGCTTTCGACAGGGGGCAGGTTACGAGCAGTACTTC. The full variable domain, completed using reference TRBV5-6 and TRBJ2-7, is DAGVTQSPTHLIKTRGQQVTLRCSPKSGHDTVSWYQQALGQGPQFIFQYYEEEERQRGNFPDRFSGHQFPNYSSELNVNALLLGDSALYLCASSFRQGAGYEQYFGPGTRLTVT.

The V and J genes are TRBV29-1 and TRBJ2-6; D perhaps matches TRBD2 (5 bases). V lost 1 base, J lost 2 bases, and 9 bases lay in between. Per germline, CDR1 SQVTM and CDR2 ANQGSEA. The CDR3 extends over 15 amino acids. CDR3 region: CSVEGTATGANVLTF. The CDR3 nucleotides are TGCAGCGTTGAAGGGACTGCGACTGGGGCCAACGTCCTGACTTTC. Supplemented by reference TRBV29-1 and TRBJ2-6, the full variable domain reads SAVISQKPSRDICQRGTSLTIQCQVDSQVTMMFWYRQQPGQSLTLIATANQGSEATYESGFVIDKFPISRPNLTFSTLTVSNMSPEDSSIYLCSVEGTATGANVLTFGAGSRLTVL.

The genes are TRBV12-5 and TRBJ2-5; D gene uncertain. V gave up 1 base and J gave up 3 bases, with 21 bases separating them. Looked up from germline, CDR1 is LGHNT and CDR2 is FRNRAP. This CDR3 is built from 18 residues. In DNA, the CDR3 is TGTGCTAGTGGTTTGGGTATTGGAGTAGGTGGGTCGGAAGAGACCCAGTACTTC. This translates into CASGLGIGVGGSEETQYF.

This chain links TRBV9 with TRBJ2-7; 14 bases map to TRBD2. This CDR3 spans 17 amino acids. Germline CDR1 is SGDLS and CDR2 is YYNGEE. V shed 4 bases and J 6 bases; nucleotides not matched to a gene: 12. CDR3 coding DNA: TGTGCCAGCAGCCCGCGGACTAGCGGGAGGTACTCGGGCGAGCAGTACTTC. Its protein is CASSPRTSGRYSGEQYF.

CDR3 sequence reads: CASSIRGGEAFF. CDR3 nucleotides: TGTGCCAGTAGTATTCGGGGGGGTGAAGCTTTCTTT. J is TRBJ1-1 and V is TRBV19; maybe TRBD1 (5 bases). V shed 3 bases and J shed 7 bases, with 9 bases lying between them. The CDR3 totals 12 residues. Per the germline V gene, CDR1 is LNHDA and CDR2 is SQIVND (reference sequence). The full variable domain, in which reference TRBV19 and TRBJ1-1 provide the parts outside the CDR3, is DGGITQSPKYLFRKEGQNVTLSCEQNLNHDAMYWYRQDPGQGLRLIYYSQIVNDFQKGDIAEGYSVSREKKESFPLTVTSAQKNPTAFYLCASSIRGGEAFFGQGTRLTVV.